A selection of T cell receptor beta chains follows, all from one sample in a study of T-cell memory formation after mild COVID-19. MiXCR was run by TCRdb on the 5' RACE reads, yielding one entry per CDR3 protein. The sample has 250,000 or so distinct CDR3 sequences, 8.5% to 9.5% seen once; the top ten hold roughly a fifth. The sample taken for sequencing was PBMCs or a T cell subset sorted from them (not recorded which). The source is a man aged 18 to 35 who had mild COVID-19 (a few samples of this study predate the infection). Cell type and time point are not known. CDR3s include the opening cysteine and the closing phenylalanine or tryptophan. A D gene is named only where the DNA matches it firmly. Some rows have no size entry. The others give once, few or many, or a class for an expanded clone.

V gene	clone size	J gene	D gene	CDR3 DNA	CDR3 protein
TRBV20-1	few	TRBJ2-1	TRBD2	TGCAGTGCGTCTCGGGGCTGGTCGGAGCTAGCGGGGAACAATGAGCAGTTCTTC	CSASRGWSELAGNNEQFF
TRBV5-1	.	TRBJ2-2	.	TGCGCCAGCAGCTTGGCCGAACAGGGTAACACCGGGGAGCTGTTTTTT	CASSLAEQGNTGELFF
TRBV6-5	few	TRBJ1-1	.	TGTGCCAGCACGGACAGAAACTTGAACACTGAAGCTTTCTTT	CASTDRNLNTEAFF
TRBV6-5	.	TRBJ2-1	TRBD2	TGTGCCAGGGGGACTAGCGGGGGGGACGCCTACAATGAGCAGTTCTTC	CARGTSGGDAYNEQFF
TRBV20-1	.	TRBJ2-1	.	TGCAGTGCGGGGGGGGGCCGGACATATGAGCAGTTCTTC	CSAGGGRTYEQFF
TRBV2	many	TRBJ2-5	.	TGTGCCAGCAGCCCGATGGAGACCCAGTACTTC	CASSPMETQYF
TRBV4-1	.	TRBJ1-2	.	TGCGCCAGCAGCCAGCAGTCCGGGCGGATTTGGTCCTATGGCTACACCTTC	CASSQQSGRIWSYGYTF
TRBV6-6	few	TRBJ1-2	.	TGTGCCAGCAGTTACTCGAACGGGGGGCTAGGCGGCTACACCTTC	CASSYSNGGLGGYTF
TRBV19	few	TRBJ2-2	.	TGTGCCAGTAGTCCGCGGAGGCTCGCGAACACCGGGGAGCTGTTTTTT	CASSPRRLANTGELFF
TRBV4-1	.	TRBJ2-7	.	TGCGCCAGCAGCCAGGCAGGGGGGCGAAGGTACGAGCAGTACTTC	CASSQAGGRRYEQYF
TRBV14	few	TRBJ2-5	.	TGTGCCAGCAGCCAAGATGTGAGGGGACCAAAGACCCAGTACTTC	CASSQDVRGPKTQYF
TRBV14	few	TRBJ1-2	.	TGTGCCAGCAGCCTGAGGGACGGTGGATTTGGCTACACCTTC	CASSLRDGGFGYTF
TRBV12-3/TRBV12-4	few	TRBJ1-1	.	TGTGCCAGCAGCCTACCACCGAACACTGAAGCTTTCTTT	CASSLPPNTEAFF
TRBV12-3/TRBV12-4	few	TRBJ2-3	.	TGTGCCAGCAGTGAGGGGCGACCGCCACTAAATACGCAGTATTTT	CASSEGRPPLNTQYF
TRBV29-1	many	TRBJ1-2	TRBD1	TGCAGCGTTGGGACAGGGGTATACTATGGCTACACCTTC	CSVGTGVYYGYTF
TRBV5-1	few	TRBJ2-1	.	TGCGCCAGCAGCTTGGGTCCGGGGGCGGGCTACAATGAGCAGTTCTTC	CASSLGPGAGYNEQFF
TRBV7-3	few	TRBJ1-6	TRBD1	TGTGCCAGCAGGAACCGACCGGGACAGAATAATTCACCCCTCCACTTT	CASRNRPGQNNSPLHF
TRBV3-2	many	TRBJ1-1	.	TGTGCCAGCAAGGGGGCTTTCTTT	CASKGAFF
TRBV19	.	TRBJ1-5	.	TGTGCCAGTAGCCTAAATAATCAGCCCCAGCATTTT	CASSLNNQPQHF
TRBV6-5	many	TRBJ1-4	.	TGTGCCAGCAGTTACTCACAGACGCGTGAAAAACTGTTTTTT	CASSYSQTREKLFF
TRBV4-1	few	TRBJ2-3	.	TGCGCCAGCAGCCAAGATGTCCTCACAGATACGCAGTATTTT	CASSQDVLTDTQYF
TRBV4-3	.	TRBJ2-7	.	TGCGCCAGCAGCCAGTCGGGGGAGCAGTACTTC	CASSQSGEQYF
TRBV14	few	TRBJ1-6	.	TGTGCCAGCAGTCCCGTGGGGAGATCACCCCTCCACTTT	CASSPVGRSPLHF
TRBV2	.	TRBJ2-3	TRBD2	TGTGCCAGCAGTGTAAGCGGGGTGGGAGATACGCAGTATTTT	CASSVSGVGDTQYF
TRBV20-1	few	TRBJ2-3	TRBD1	TGCAGTGCTAGAGATACTGACAGGGATACAGATACGCAGTATTTT	CSARDTDRDTDTQYF
TRBV5-1	.	TRBJ2-4	.	TGCGCCAGCAGCTCGATTCAGGGAGCCAAAAACATTCAGTACTTC	CASSSIQGAKNIQYF
TRBV5-1	few	TRBJ2-1	.	TGCGCCAGCAGCCGACAAACAGGGAGCTCCTACAATGAGCAGTTCTTC	CASSRQTGSSYNEQFF
TRBV7-6	many	TRBJ2-1	.	TGTGCCAGCAGCCTAACAAGGCCGAGCTCCTACAATGAGCAGTTCTTC	CASSLTRPSSYNEQFF
TRBV6-5	.	TRBJ1-1	.	TGTGCCAGCAGACTATACAGGGATTGGACTGAAGCTTTCTTT	CASRLYRDWTEAFF
TRBV6-2/TRBV6-3	.	TRBJ2-1	TRBD2	TGTGCCAGCAGTTACCCTCCGGGGGGGCTATTCCATGAGCAGTTCTTC	CASSYPPGGLFHEQFF
TRBV20-1	many	TRBJ2-5	TRBD2	TGCAGTGCTAGAAATAGCGGGGGGGCCTGGGAGACCCAGTACTTC	CSARNSGGAWETQYF
TRBV10-2	.	TRBJ2-7	TRBD2	TGCGCCAGCCTGCGGGGGGGGTTCTACGAGCAGTACTTC	CASLRGGFYEQYF
TRBV7-8	few	TRBJ1-1	.	TGTGCCAGCAGCTTAGTACGGGTTGCTGCCGGCACTGAAGCTTTCTTT	CASSLVRVAAGTEAFF
TRBV7-2	.	TRBJ2-5	.	TGTGCCAGCAGCTTAGGGTACAGGAGTCATTCCCAAGAGACCCAGTACTTC	CASSLGYRSHSQETQYF
TRBV5-1	many	TRBJ1-3	.	TGCGCCAGCAGCTTGTTCTCAGATGGAAACACCATATATTTT	CASSLFSDGNTIYF
TRBV6-1	.	TRBJ1-6	.	TGTGCCAGCCAGACGCAGAGCTCCTATAATTCACCCCTCCACTTT	CASQTQSSYNSPLHF
TRBV10-3	.	TRBJ1-3	TRBD1	TGTGCCATCGGGACAGCCAGCTCTGGAAACACCATATATTTT	CAIGTASSGNTIYF
TRBV5-1	.	TRBJ1-1	.	TGCGCCAGCAGCTTGGGGGGCCACACTGAAGCTTTCTTT	CASSLGGHTEAFF
TRBV6-1	few	TRBJ1-2	.	TGTGCCAGCAGTGACCCAGGGGTTACGGGCTATGGCTACACCTTC	CASSDPGVTGYGYTF